These 7 T cell receptor beta chains were sequenced from one sample in a study of shared clonotypes between healthy human individuals. Clones were sequenced by immunoSEQ multiplex PCR, and TCRdb holds only the in-frame ones, with some missing. Of more than 2,000,000 clones in the sample, about 92% were seen once. The sequencing input was naive CD4+ T cells sorted from blood. The subset was: CD45RA+ positively selected. These receptors came from a man between 18 and 35 years old in good health.

The V call is TRBV28, the J call TRBJ2-6, with D possibly being TRBD1 (6 bases). With 3 bases removed from V and 0 bases from J, the gap between germline ends came to 12 bases. Germline-derived CDR1 and CDR2 are MDHEN and SYDVKM. The CDR3 is 17 amino acids. The CDR3 nucleotides read TGTGCCAGCAGTTTCGGGACACCTAGCTCTGGGGCCAACGTCCTGACTTTC. Encoded protein: CASSFGTPSSGANVLTF.

The chain employs TRBV6-1 and TRBJ1-1, with D hard to call. CDR3 length equals 16 residues. Germline V lookup: CDR1 MNHNS, CDR2 SASEGT. Trimming shortened V by 2 bases and J by 0 bases, and 13 bases separated the two germline ends. The CDR3 loop reads CASSENRGQLNTEAFF. The CDR3 DNA is TGTGCCAGCAGTGAAAATCGAGGTCAGCTGAACACTGAAGCTTTCTTT.

This chain links TRBV10-3 with TRBJ2-1, with 8 bases lining up with TRBD2. The germline gives CDR1 ENHRY, CDR2 SYGVKD. V was pared by 7 bases and J by 5 bases, with 7 bases of the junction left unmatched. The CDR3 consists of 14 residues. The CDR3 DNA sequence: TGTGCCATCACAGAGGGGACTAGAAACAATGAGCAGTTCTTC. Protein product: CAITEGTRNNEQFF.

This clone was counted once. The chain recombines TRBV4-3 with TRBJ2-1, with 14 bases matching TRBD2. Germline CDR1 is LGHNA and CDR2 is YSLEER. CDR3 length: 20 amino acids. The J segment lost 0 bases and the V segment lost 3 bases, leaving 10 bases of the junction unmatched. CDR3 sequence: CASSHPTGLAGGSSYNEQFF. In DNA, the CDR3 is TGCGCCAGCAGCCACCCTACTGGACTAGCGGGAGGAAGCTCCTACAATGAGCAGTTCTTC.

Here the CDR3 DNA reads TGTGCCAGCAGCTTCCGGACAGGGGAATGGAATGAGCAGTTCTTC. Translation: CASSFRTGEWNEQFF. V gene TRBV7-8 combines with J gene TRBJ2-1; 9 bases align to TRBD1. V dropped 3 bases and J dropped 7; count of bases not matched to a gene: 7. The germline gives CDR1 SGHVS, CDR2 FQNEAQ. The CDR3 consists of 15 residues.

This chain connects TRBV30 to TRBJ1-4; 8 bases are a match to TRBD1. CDR3 length: 14 amino acids. From germline, CDR1 is GTSNPN and CDR2 SVGIG (reference sequence). Germline trimming cut 2 bases from V and 8 bases from J; bases unmatched to any gene: 7. The CDR3 loop reads CAWSHQGAGEKLFF. CDR3 in DNA: TGTGCCTGGAGTCACCAGGGGGCTGGAGAAAAACTGTTTTTT.

The V call is TRBV19, the J call TRBJ1-3; TRBD1 agrees at 9 bases. Germline CDR1 and CDR2: LNHDA and SQIVND (reference sequence). The CDR3 is 13 residues long. Germline trimming cut 7 bases from V and 7 bases from J; bases unmatched to any gene: 5. The CDR3 sequence: CASTWDRANTIYF. Written as DNA, the CDR3 is TGTGCCAGTACCTGGGACAGGGCGAACACCATATATTTT.